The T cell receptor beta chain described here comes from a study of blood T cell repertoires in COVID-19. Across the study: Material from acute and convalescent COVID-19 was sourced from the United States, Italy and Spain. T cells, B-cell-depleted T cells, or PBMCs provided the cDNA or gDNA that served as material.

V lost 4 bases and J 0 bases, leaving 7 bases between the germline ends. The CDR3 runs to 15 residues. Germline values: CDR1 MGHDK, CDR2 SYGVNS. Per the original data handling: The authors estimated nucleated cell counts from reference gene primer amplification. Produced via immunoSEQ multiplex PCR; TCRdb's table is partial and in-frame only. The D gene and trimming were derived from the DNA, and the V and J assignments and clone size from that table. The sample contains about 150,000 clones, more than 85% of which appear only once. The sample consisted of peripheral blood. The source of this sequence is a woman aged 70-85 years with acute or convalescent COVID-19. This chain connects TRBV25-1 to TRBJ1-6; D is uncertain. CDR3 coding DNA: TGTGCCAGCAGTGGCGATAGCTCCTATAATTCACCCCTCCACTTT. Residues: CASSGDSSYNSPLHF. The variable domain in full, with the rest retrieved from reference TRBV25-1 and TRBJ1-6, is EADIYQTPRYLVIGTGKKITLECSQTMGHDKMYWYQQDPGMELHLIHYSYGVNSTEKGDLSSESTVSRIRTEHFPLTLESARPSHTSQYLCASSGDSSYNSPLHFGNGTRLTVT.